This TCR beta chain was observed in a study of regulatory T cells in long-lasting Graves disease (dated by TCRdb to the early 2020s). With regard to the full study: Newly diagnosed Graves' disease patients had taken antithyroid drugs for less than 3 months. Peripheral blood TCR sequencing and RNA sequencing compared persistent Graves' disease patients with newly diagnosed Graves' disease patients. The study was conducted in China and was registered as a clinical trial. TCR sequencing covered some 13 persistent and roughly 20 newly diagnosed Graves' disease patients, some 35 samples in total. What the research found in general, with its limitations: Persistent patients shared more public clonotypes among themselves (fewer than 3,000) than newly diagnosed patients did (approximately 970). Peripheral blood alone was examined, since thyroid tissue, which constituted the primary lesion, could not be accessed. Persistent Graves' disease patients showed lower TCR Shannon entropy and fewer highly expanded clones than newly diagnosed patients, suggesting clonal expansion. The authors acknowledged the small sample size as a limitation that may reduce accuracy. Sequencing and analysis were limited to the TCR beta chain.

The library was generated by multiplex PCR. Sequenced on an Illumina HiSeq 4000. iRepertoire HTBI primers and Arm-PCR amplification of CDR3 regions were used to construct TCR beta libraries. Before sequencing, the PCR products underwent gel purification. The study's processing was this. Gene usage analysis of CDR3 amino acid clonotypes relied on the 60 or so TRBV and around 13 TRBJ segments identified across samples. Filtered high-quality paired reads were merged into contigs using COPE and FqMerger. Contigs were aligned with BLAST to IMGT TRBV, TRBD and TRBJ reference genes, and CDR3 was defined per IMGT. Clonotypes above 0.1% frequency were classified as highly expanded clones. Shannon entropy served as the measure of repertoire diversity, while the Gini coefficient captured V-J evenness. Clonotypes shared by more than one individual were considered public. Using fastp at Q25 and MiXCR, TCRdb reprocessed the public reads and kept productive beta chains. Rows matching on CDR3 protein sequence are summarized as one entry with the most common DNA and genes. The V and J calls and clone size are TCRdb's, not the authors'. For this sample there are approximately 230,000 distinct CDR3 sequences; around 18% appear just once. The leading ten clones occupy roughly 23% of the sample.

The sample's time point label, in plain terms: newly diagnosed GD, antithyroid drugs for less than 3 months. For both TCR sequencing and RNA sequencing, RNA was extracted from PBMCs in TRIzol. Graves' disease was diagnosed according to American Thyroid Association guidelines. The patients came from an endocrinology department in Xi'an, China. Each patient gave about 10 milliliters of peripheral blood, collected in an EDTA anticoagulant tube. Ficoll Paque Plus density gradient separation was used to isolate PBMCs, and no further T cell sorting was performed. An Agilent 2100 Bioanalyzer and agarose gel were used to check RNA quality, while a NanoDrop 2000 measured RNA concentration. In the case of this clonotype: Its specific antigen is unknown. There are no base qualities to consult, and no much larger clone falls within one base.

The sample here was peripheral blood mononuclear cells (PBMCs), taken at new diagnosis, from a patient treated with antithyroid drugs. This TCR came from a female donor with Graves disease.

The DNA reads as follows: TGCAGTGCTAGCCGCGACTACTCAAGCTCCTACGAGCAGTACTTC. The translation is CSASRDYSSSYEQYF. The chain is assembled from TRBV20-1 and TRBJ2-7; a tentative D match to TRBD2 spans 5 bases. V is reduced by 3 bases and J by 0 bases, leaving a spacing of 15 bases between them. The CDR3 holds 15 amino acids from the cysteine to the phenylalanine. Only CDR3 DNA remains: 45 bases, in frame from the first base. Via the germline V gene (reference sequence), CDR1 is DFQATT and CDR2 SNEGSKA.